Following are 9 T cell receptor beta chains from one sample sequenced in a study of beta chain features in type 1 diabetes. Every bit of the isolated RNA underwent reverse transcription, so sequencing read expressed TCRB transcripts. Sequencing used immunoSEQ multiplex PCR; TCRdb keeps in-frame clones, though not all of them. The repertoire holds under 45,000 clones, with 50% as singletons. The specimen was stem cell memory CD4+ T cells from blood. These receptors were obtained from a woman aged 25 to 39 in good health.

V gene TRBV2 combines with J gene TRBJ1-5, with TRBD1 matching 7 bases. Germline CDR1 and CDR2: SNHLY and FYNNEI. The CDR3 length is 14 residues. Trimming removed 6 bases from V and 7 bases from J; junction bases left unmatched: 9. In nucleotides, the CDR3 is TGTGCCAGCAGACCTGGGACAGTGGAACAGCCCCAGCATTTT. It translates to CASRPGTVEQPQHF.

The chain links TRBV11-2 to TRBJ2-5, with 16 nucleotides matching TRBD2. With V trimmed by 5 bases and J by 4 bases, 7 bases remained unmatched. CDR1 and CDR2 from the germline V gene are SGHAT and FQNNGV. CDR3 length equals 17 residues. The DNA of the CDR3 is TGTGCCAGCAGCCAACCGGGGACTAGCGGGAGGGGAGAGACCCAGTACTTC. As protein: CASSQPGTSGRGETQYF.

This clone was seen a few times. This CDR3 reads CASSLGSREETQYF. The CDR3 DNA reads as TGTGCCAGCAGCTTAGGGAGCCGGGAGGAGACCCAGTACTTC. This sequence joins TRBV7-2 and TRBJ2-5; maybe TRBD2 (6 bases). CDR3 length: 14 amino acids. Per germline, CDR1 SGHTA and CDR2 FQGNSA. V was cut by 1 base and J by 5 bases, with 11 bases left in between.

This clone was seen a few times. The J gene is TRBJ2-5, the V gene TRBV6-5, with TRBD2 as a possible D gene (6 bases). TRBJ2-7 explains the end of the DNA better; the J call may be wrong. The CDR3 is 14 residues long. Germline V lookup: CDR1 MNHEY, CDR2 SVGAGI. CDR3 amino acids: CASKTRDSSYEQYF. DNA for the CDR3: TGTGCCAGCAAAACCCGGGACTCTTCCTACGAGCAGTACTTC.

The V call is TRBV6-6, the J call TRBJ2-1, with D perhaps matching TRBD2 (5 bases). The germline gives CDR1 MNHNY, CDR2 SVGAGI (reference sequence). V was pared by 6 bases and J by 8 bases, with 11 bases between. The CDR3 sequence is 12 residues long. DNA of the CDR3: TGTGCCAGCAGCCCAGGAGGCTATGAGCAGTTCTTC. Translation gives CASSPGGYEQFF.

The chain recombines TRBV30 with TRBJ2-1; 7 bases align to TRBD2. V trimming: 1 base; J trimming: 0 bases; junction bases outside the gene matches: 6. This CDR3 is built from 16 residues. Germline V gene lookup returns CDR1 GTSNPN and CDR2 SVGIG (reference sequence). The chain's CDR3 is CAWSGEGTSSYNEQFF. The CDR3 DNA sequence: TGTGCCTGGAGTGGGGAGGGGACCAGCTCCTACAATGAGCAGTTCTTC.

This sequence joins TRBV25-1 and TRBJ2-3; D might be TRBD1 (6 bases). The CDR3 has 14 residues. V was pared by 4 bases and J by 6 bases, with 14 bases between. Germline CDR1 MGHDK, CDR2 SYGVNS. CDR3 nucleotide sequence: TGTGCCAGCAGTGCCCCACACCAGGGGGATACGCAGTATTTT. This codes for CASSAPHQGDTQYF.

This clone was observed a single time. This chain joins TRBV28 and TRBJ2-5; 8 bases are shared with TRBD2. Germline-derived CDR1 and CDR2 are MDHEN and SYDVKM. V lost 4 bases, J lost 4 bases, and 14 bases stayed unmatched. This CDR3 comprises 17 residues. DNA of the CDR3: TGTGCCAGCAGTTATTCATGGGTCGCGGGAGGCAGAGAGACCCAGTACTTC. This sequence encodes CASSYSWVAGGRETQYF.

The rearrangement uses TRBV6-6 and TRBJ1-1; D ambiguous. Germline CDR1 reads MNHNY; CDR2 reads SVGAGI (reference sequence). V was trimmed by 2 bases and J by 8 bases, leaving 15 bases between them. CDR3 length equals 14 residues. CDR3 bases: TGTGCCAGCAGTTACCCCTCGGGTGGGTCCGAAGCTTTCTTT. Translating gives CASSYPSGGSEAFF.